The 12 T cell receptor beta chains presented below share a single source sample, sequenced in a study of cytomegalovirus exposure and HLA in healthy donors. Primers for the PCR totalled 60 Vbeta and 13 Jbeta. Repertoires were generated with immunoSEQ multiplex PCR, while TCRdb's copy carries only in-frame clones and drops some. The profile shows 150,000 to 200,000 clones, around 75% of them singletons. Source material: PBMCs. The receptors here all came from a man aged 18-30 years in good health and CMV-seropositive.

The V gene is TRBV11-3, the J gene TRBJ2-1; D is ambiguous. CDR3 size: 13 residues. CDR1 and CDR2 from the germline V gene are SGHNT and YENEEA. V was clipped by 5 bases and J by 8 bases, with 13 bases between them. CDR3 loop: CASSSLWSDEQFF. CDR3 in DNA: TGTGCCAGCAGCAGCCTATGGAGCGATGAGCAGTTCTTC.

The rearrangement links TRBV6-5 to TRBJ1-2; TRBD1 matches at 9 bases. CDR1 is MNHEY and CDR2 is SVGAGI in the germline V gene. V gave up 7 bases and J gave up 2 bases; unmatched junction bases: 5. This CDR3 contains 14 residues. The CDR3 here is CASTRTGANYGYTF. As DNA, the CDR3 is TGTGCCAGCACCCGGACAGGGGCGAACTATGGCTACACCTTC.

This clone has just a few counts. DNA for the CDR3: TGCGCCAGCAGCCAAACGGGGGTCTTGTCGGGGGAGCTGTTTTTT. Its translation: CASSQTGVLSGELFF. The chain links TRBV4-1 to TRBJ2-2, with D perhaps matching TRBD2 (6 bases). This CDR3 contains 15 residues. Trimming cost V 2 bases and J 8 bases, with 15 bases left between them. The germline V gene encodes CDR1 MGHRA and CDR2 YSYEKL.

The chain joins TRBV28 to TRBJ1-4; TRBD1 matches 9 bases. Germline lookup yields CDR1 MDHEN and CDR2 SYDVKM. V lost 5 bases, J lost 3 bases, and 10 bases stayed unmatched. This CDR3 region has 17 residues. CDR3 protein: CASSQDRGTVPNEKLFF. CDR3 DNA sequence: TGTGCCAGCAGTCAGGACAGGGGAACGGTACCTAATGAAAAACTGTTTTTT.

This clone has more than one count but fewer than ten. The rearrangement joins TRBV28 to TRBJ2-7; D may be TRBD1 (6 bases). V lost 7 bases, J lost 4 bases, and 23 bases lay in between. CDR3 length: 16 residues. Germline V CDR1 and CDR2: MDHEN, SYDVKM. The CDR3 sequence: CASIKSGWGTRYEQYF. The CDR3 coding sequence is TGTGCCAGCATCAAAAGTGGTTGGGGGACAAGGTACGAGCAGTACTTC.

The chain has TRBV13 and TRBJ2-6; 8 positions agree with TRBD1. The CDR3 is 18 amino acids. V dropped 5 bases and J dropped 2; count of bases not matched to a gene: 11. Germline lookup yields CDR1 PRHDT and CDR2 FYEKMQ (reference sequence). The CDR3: CASSHPAGGRTGANVLTF. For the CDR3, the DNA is TGTGCCAGCAGCCACCCGGCAGGGGGCAGGACTGGGGCCAACGTCCTGACTTTC.

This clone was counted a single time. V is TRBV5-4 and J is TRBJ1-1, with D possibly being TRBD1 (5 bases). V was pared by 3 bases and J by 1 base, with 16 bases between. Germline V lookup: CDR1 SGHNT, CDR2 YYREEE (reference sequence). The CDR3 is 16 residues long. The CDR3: CASSSGFGAENTEAFF. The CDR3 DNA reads TGTGCCAGCAGCTCCGGTTTTGGGGCCGAGAACACTGAAGCTTTCTTT. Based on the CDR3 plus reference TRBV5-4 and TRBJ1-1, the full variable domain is ETGVTQSPTHLIKTRGQQVTLRCSSQSGHNTVSWYQQALGQGPQFIFQYYREEENGRGNFPPRFSGLQFPNYSSELNVNALELDDSALYLCASSSGFGAENTEAFFGQGTRLTVV.

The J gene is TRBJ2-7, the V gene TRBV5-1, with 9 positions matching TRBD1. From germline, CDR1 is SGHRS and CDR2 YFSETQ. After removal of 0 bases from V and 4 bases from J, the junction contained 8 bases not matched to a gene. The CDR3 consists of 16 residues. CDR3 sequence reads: CASSLGPGQGGYEQYF. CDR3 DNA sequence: TGCGCCAGCAGCTTGGGTCCGGGACAGGGAGGATACGAGCAGTACTTC.

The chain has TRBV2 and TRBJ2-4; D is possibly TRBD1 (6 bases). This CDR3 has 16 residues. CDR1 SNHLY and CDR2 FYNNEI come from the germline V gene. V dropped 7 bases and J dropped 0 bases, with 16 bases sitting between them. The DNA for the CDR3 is TGTGCCAGCAATAAGGGGGAAGGAGAAGCCAAAAACATTCAGTACTTC. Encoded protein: CASNKGEGEAKNIQYF.

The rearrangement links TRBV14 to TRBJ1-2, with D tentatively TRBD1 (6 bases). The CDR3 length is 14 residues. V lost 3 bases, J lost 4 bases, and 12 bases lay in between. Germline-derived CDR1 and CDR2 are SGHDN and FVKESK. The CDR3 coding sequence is TGTGCCAGCAGCCAGGATCGGGGGGCCTATGGCTACACCTTC. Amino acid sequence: CASSQDRGAYGYTF.

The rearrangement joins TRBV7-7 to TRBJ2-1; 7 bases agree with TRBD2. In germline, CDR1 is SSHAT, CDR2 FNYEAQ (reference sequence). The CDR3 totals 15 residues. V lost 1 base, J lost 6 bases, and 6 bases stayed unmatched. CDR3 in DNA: TGTGCCAGCAGCTTAGTTGTCGGGAGGACCAATGAGCAGTTCTTC. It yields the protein CASSLVVGRTNEQFF.

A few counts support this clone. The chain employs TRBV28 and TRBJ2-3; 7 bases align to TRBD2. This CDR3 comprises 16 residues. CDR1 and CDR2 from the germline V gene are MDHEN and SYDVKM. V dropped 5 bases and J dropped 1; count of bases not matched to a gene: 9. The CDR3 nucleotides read TGTGCCAGCAGTGGCTTTTGGAGCGGGGGCACAGATACGCAGTATTTT. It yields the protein CASSGFWSGGTDTQYF.